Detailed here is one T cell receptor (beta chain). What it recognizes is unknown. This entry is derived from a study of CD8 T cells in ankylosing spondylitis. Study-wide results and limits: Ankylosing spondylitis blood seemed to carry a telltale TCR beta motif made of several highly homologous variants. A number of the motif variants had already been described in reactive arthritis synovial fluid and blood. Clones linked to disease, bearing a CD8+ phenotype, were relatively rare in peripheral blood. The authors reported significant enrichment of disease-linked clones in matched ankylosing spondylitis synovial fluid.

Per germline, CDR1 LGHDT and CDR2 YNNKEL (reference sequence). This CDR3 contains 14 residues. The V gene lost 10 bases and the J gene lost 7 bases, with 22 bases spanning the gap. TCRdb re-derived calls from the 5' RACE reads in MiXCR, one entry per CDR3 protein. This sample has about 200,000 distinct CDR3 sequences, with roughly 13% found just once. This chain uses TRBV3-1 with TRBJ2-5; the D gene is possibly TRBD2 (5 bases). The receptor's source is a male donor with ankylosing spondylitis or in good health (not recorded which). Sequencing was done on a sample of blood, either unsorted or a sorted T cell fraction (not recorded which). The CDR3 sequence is CAIKKTISDGTQYF. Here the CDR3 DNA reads TGTGCCATCAAGAAGACTATCAGTGACGGGACCCAGTACTTC.